Listed here are 22 T cell receptor beta chains from one sample, sequenced in a study of CD8+ T cells in alopecia areata. Following RNA extraction, reverse transcription yielded cDNA that acted as the sequencing template. Sequenced by immunoSEQ multiplex PCR; TCRdb stores in-frame clones only, minus some. This table holds more than 90,000 clones, roughly 69% found once. Sequencing was performed on CD4+ T cells sorted from blood. The receptors come from a human donor in good health.

Only a few counts were recorded for this clone. The chain uses TRBV27 and TRBJ1-5; the D gene is possibly TRBD1 (6 bases). V was clipped by 5 bases and J by 5 bases, with 10 bases between them. The CDR3 is made up of 13 amino acids. Per germline, CDR1 MNHEY and CDR2 SMNVEV (reference sequence). The CDR3 spells CASSNTGYQPQHF. For the CDR3, the DNA is TGTGCCAGCAGTAACACAGGGTATCAGCCCCAGCATTTT.

This chain joins TRBV4-1 and TRBJ2-5; 13 bases align to TRBD2. The CDR3 loop spans 16 amino acids. J was trimmed by 6 bases and V by 1 base; bases with no gene match: 5. Per the germline V gene, CDR1 is MGHRA and CDR2 is YSYEKL. The chain's CDR3 is CASSQGWTSGGKTQYF. The CDR3 bases are TGCGCCAGCAGCCAAGGGTGGACTAGCGGGGGAAAGACCCAGTACTTC.

The chain recombines TRBV30 with TRBJ1-6; D not certain. The germline V gene encodes CDR1 GTSNPN and CDR2 SVGIG (reference sequence). The CDR3 extends over 13 amino acids. With 4 bases removed from V and 8 bases from J, the gap between germline ends came to 12 bases. The CDR3 spells CAWTRSVDSPLHF. CDR3 coding DNA: TGTGCCTGGACGCGTTCTGTTGATTCACCCCTCCACTTT.

The V gene is TRBV2, the J gene TRBJ1-2; 9 bases line up with TRBD1. Trimming at V came to 6 bases and at J to 6 bases, leaving 8 bases not matched to a gene. CDR1 is SNHLY, CDR2 FYNNEI, per germline. This CDR3 is built from 14 residues. The CDR3: CASRGQGLSHGYTF. CDR3 DNA: TGTGCCAGCAGGGGACAGGGACTGTCTCATGGCTACACCTTC.

The chain carries TRBV28 and TRBJ1-5; D unclear. Germline CDR1 reads MDHEN; CDR2 reads SYDVKM. There are 13 residues in the CDR3. Trimming removed 1 base at V and 1 base at J, with 2 bases between. CDR3 in DNA: TGTGCCAGCAGTTTATCCAGCAATCAGCCCCAGCATTTT. Translation: CASSLSSNQPQHF.

The CDR3 nucleotides read TGTGCCAGCAGCTTCCGGGACAGGGCCAATGAGCAGTTCTTC. Its translation: CASSFRDRANEQFF. This rearrangement joins TRBV5-4 to TRBJ2-1, with 9 bases aligning to TRBD1. Trimming cost V 2 bases and J 6 bases; bases outside gene matches: 3. This CDR3 region has 14 residues. The germline V gene has CDR1 SGHNT and CDR2 YYREEE (reference sequence).

This chain connects TRBV7-9 to TRBJ1-1, with D maybe TRBD1 (6 bases). The V gene lost 4 bases and the J gene lost 1 base, with 7 bases spanning the gap. The V gene's germline CDR1 is SEHNR and CDR2 FQNEAQ (reference sequence). The CDR3 has 13 residues. The chain's CDR3 is CASSSTGNTEAFF. Here the CDR3 DNA reads TGTGCCAGCAGCTCGACAGGGAACACTGAAGCTTTCTTT.

This clone has a handful of counts. The chain carries TRBV30 and TRBJ2-3; D might be TRBD1 (5 bases). Trimming took 3 bases from V and 4 from J, leaving 8 bases between them. Germline V CDR1 and CDR2: GTSNPN, SVGIG (reference sequence). The CDR3 has 12 residues. Here the CDR3 reads CAWSVQADTQYF. The CDR3 nucleotides read TGTGCCTGGAGCGTACAGGCAGATACGCAGTATTTT. Filled out from reference TRBV30 and TRBJ2-3, the complete variable domain reads SQTIHQWPATLVQPVGSPLSLECTVEGTSNPNLYWYRQAAGRGLQLLFYSVGIGQISSEVPQNLSASRPQDRQFILSSKKLLLSDSGFYLCAWSVQADTQYFGPGTRLTVL.

The rearrangement links TRBV29-1 to TRBJ2-1; D gene unclear. Germline assignment: CDR1 SQVTM and CDR2 ANQGSEA. This CDR3 comprises 14 residues. V lost 2 bases to trimming and J lost 4 bases, with 12 bases between them. CDR3 DNA sequence: TGCAGCGTTGAAATAGGTTCATATTACAATGAGCAGTTCTTC. It codes for CSVEIGSYYNEQFF.

This chain's CDR3 is CSARGGAKNIQYF. The CDR3 DNA sequence: TGCAGCGCGAGAGGGGGGGCCAAAAACATTCAGTACTTC. The chain has TRBV29-1 and TRBJ2-4; D is possibly TRBD1 or TRBD2 (6 bases each). V was clipped by 7 bases and J by 1 base, with 11 bases between them. Germline assignment: CDR1 SQVTM and CDR2 ANQGSEA. The CDR3 sequence is 13 residues long.

This clone was detected a few times. The rearrangement joins TRBV29-1 to TRBJ2-2; D is undetermined. The V gene's germline CDR1 is SQVTM and CDR2 ANQGSEA. The V gene lost 6 bases and the J gene lost 1 base, with 6 bases spanning the gap. The CDR3 is 12 amino acids. The CDR3 DNA is TGCAGCGTCAAAAAGAACACCGGGGAGCTGTTTTTT. Amino acid sequence: CSVKKNTGELFF.

The chain carries TRBV30 and TRBJ1-1; a possible D gene is TRBD1 (5 bases). V lost 2 bases, J lost 10 bases, and 20 bases lay in between. CDR1 is GTSNPN and CDR2 is SVGIG in the germline V gene (reference sequence). The CDR3 consists of 14 residues. CDR3 loop: CAWSQDRGLILAFF. The CDR3 coding sequence is TGTGCCTGGAGTCAAGACAGAGGCCTGATTCTAGCTTTCTTT.

A single count supports this clone. The J gene is TRBJ1-2, the V gene TRBV30; TRBD1 might be the D (5 bases). CDR3 length equals 14 residues. Looked up from germline, CDR1 is GTSNPN and CDR2 is SVGIG (reference sequence). The V gene lost 0 bases and the J gene lost 8 bases, with 16 bases spanning the gap. The CDR3 region is CAWSVVAGLDGYTF. In DNA form, the CDR3 reads TGTGCCTGGAGTGTAGTGGCAGGGTTGGACGGCTACACCTTC.

The chain is built from TRBV29-1 and TRBJ2-5, with TRBD1 identical over 9 bases. The CDR3 has 14 residues. Germline CDR1 is SQVTM and CDR2 is ANQGSEA. Losses at the gene ends were 6 bases for V and 5 bases for J; bases not matched to a gene: 10. CDR3 bases: TGCAGCGTAGTATCCGGGACAGGGTGGGAGACCCAGTACTTC. Amino acids: CSVVSGTGWETQYF.

The chain employs TRBV27 and TRBJ1-1; possible D gene TRBD1, 5 bases. CDR1 is MNHEY and CDR2 is SMNVEV in the germline V gene (reference sequence). The CDR3 is 15 amino acids. Trimming pared 2 bases from V and 1 base from J, leaving 11 bases between. Here the CDR3 DNA reads TGTGCCAGCAGTTTAGCCGCCGGGACGAACACTGAAGCTTTCTTT. This translates into CASSLAAGTNTEAFF.

This chain joins TRBV16 and TRBJ1-2, with D possibly TRBD1 on 6 matching bases. There are 14 residues in the CDR3. CDR1 is KGHSY and CDR2 is FQNENV in the germline V gene. V was trimmed by 3 bases and J by 2 bases, leaving 10 bases between them. CDR3 region: CASSHSDRNYGYTF. The CDR3 DNA reads as TGTGCCAGCAGCCACTCCGACAGGAACTATGGCTACACCTTC.

The V and J genes are TRBV30 and TRBJ1-1; D gene uncertain. V shed 0 bases and J shed 4 bases, with 15 bases lying between them. CDR3 length equals 15 residues. CDR1 is GTSNPN, CDR2 SVGIG, per germline (reference sequence). The CDR3 sequence is CAWSVQRRSGTEAFF. The CDR3 nucleotides are TGTGCCTGGAGTGTACAAAGGAGATCGGGCACTGAAGCTTTCTTT.

This clone was seen only a few times. This chain connects TRBV7-3 to TRBJ2-3; a possible D gene is TRBD1 (5 bases). The CDR3 extends over 13 amino acids. Germline V gene data show CDR1 as SGHTA and CDR2 as FQGTGA. Trimming pared 5 bases from V and 4 bases from J, leaving 10 bases between. The CDR3 bases are TGTGCCAGCAGCCCAACAGGCTCAGATACGCAGTATTTT. It is translated as CASSPTGSDTQYF. Based on the CDR3 plus reference TRBV7-3 and TRBJ2-3, the full variable domain is GAGVSQTPSNKVTEKGKYVELRCDPISGHTALYWYRQSLGQGPEFLIYFQGTGAADDSGLPNDRFFAVRPEGSVSTLKIQRTERGDSAVYLCASSPTGSDTQYFGPGTRLTVL.

The sample holds a few counts of this clone. This chain joins TRBV6-6 and TRBJ2-2; 7 bases are a match to TRBD1. The CDR3 spans 14 residues. Trimming cost V 5 bases and J 5 bases; bases outside gene matches: 5. Germline V CDR1 and CDR2: MNHNY, SVGAGI (reference sequence). The CDR3: CASSTTGQTGELFF. CDR3 bases: TGTGCCAGCAGTACGACAGGGCAGACCGGGGAGCTGTTTTTT.

The chain carries TRBV30 and TRBJ1-6; 8 nucleotides agree with TRBD1. V dropped 4 bases and J dropped 10; count of bases not matched to a gene: 6. Germline CDR1 is GTSNPN and CDR2 is SVGIG (reference sequence). This CDR3 has 13 residues. The CDR3 spells CAWTGQGGSPLHF. Here the CDR3 DNA reads TGTGCCTGGACCGGACAGGGAGGATCACCCCTCCACTTT.

The chain is built from TRBV10-3 and TRBJ1-5; D gene ambiguous. Per the germline V gene, CDR1 is ENHRY and CDR2 is SYGVKD. The CDR3 is made up of 12 amino acids. Trimming took 2 bases from V and 4 from J, leaving 3 bases between them. DNA of the CDR3: TGTGCCATCAGTGAGGGGAATCAGCCCCAGCATTTT. Its translation: CAISEGNQPQHF.

This clone has a single count. This chain connects TRBV30 to TRBJ2-7; the D is unclear. Trimming took off 0 bases at V and 3 bases at J, with 12 bases between the two ends. The CDR3 contains 14 residues. The germline V gene has CDR1 GTSNPN and CDR2 SVGIG (reference sequence). CDR3 sequence (DNA): TGTGCCTGGAGTGTTAGCAGAACCGTCTACGAGCAGTACTTC. The encoded protein is CAWSVSRTVYEQYF.